What follows are 21 T cell receptor beta chains derived from one specimen sequenced in a study of T cell responses to AZD1222 COVID-19 vaccine. The repertoire was sequenced with immunoSEQ multiplex PCR; TCRdb's copy has only in-frame clones and lacks some. The top ten hold 7.7% of the sample, which has approximately 200,000 clones, about 91% seen once. The material sequenced was peripheral blood, taken on day 0 of AZD1222 vaccination. These TCRs come from an adult in good health.

V usage is TRBV9 and J usage is TRBJ2-3, with D possibly called TRBD1 or TRBD2 (5 bases each). Germline V gives CDR1 SGDLS, CDR2 YYNGEE. The V end lost 0 bases, the J end lost 6 bases, and 14 bases lay between the germline ends. CDR3 length: 15 amino acids. CDR3 in amino acids: CASSVEGSRGDTQYF. The DNA of the CDR3 is TGTGCCAGCAGCGTAGAGGGGTCTAGAGGGGATACGCAGTATTTT. Based on the CDR3 plus reference TRBV9 and TRBJ2-3, the full variable domain is DSGVTQTPKHLITATGQRVTLRCSPRSGDLSVYWYQQSLDQGLQFLIQYYNGEERAKGNILERFSAQQFPDLHSELNLSSLELGDSALYFCASSVEGSRGDTQYFGPGTRLTVL.

This chain joins TRBV9 and TRBJ2-4, with D possibly being TRBD1 (6 bases). The CDR3 length is 14 residues. V was clipped by 3 bases and J by 6 bases, with 13 bases between them. Germline-derived CDR1 and CDR2 are SGDLS and YYNGEE. CDR3 region: CASSDRVGGNIQYF. In DNA, the CDR3 is TGTGCCAGCAGCGACAGGGTAGGGGGAAACATTCAGTACTTC.

CDR3 sequence: CASSQLGLAGGLRDTGELFF. The DNA of the CDR3 is TGCGCCAGCAGCCAACTGGGACTAGCGGGGGGGCTTAGAGACACCGGGGAGCTGTTTTTT. The V call is TRBV4-1, the J call TRBJ2-2; 16 nucleotides line up with TRBD2. Germline-derived CDR1 and CDR2 are MGHRA and YSYEKL. Germline trimming cut 2 bases from V and 3 bases from J; bases unmatched to any gene: 9. The CDR3 totals 20 residues.

The chain links TRBV5-1 to TRBJ1-4; D uncertain. Trimming shortened V by 4 bases and J by 7 bases, and 11 bases separated the two germline ends. The V gene's germline CDR1 is SGHRS and CDR2 YFSETQ. The CDR3 is made up of 13 amino acids. Here the CDR3 DNA reads TGCGCCAGCAGCCCGGATGTTCCTGAAAAACTGTTTTTT. Encoded protein: CASSPDVPEKLFF.

The rearrangement uses TRBV5-1 and TRBJ1-1; D is unclear. Germline assignment: CDR1 SGHRS and CDR2 YFSETQ. The CDR3 runs 14 residues. V was trimmed by 2 bases and J by 2 bases, leaving 10 bases between them. CDR3 in amino acids: CASSFGRQNTEAFF. In DNA, the CDR3 is TGCGCCAGCAGCTTCGGCAGACAAAACACTGAAGCTTTCTTT.

The genes are TRBV3-1 (or the pseudogene TRBV3-2) and TRBJ1-2; tentative D call: TRBD1 (6 bases). V was shortened by 3 bases and J by 8 bases, with 13 bases between the two germline ends. The CDR3 is 13 residues long. The germline gives CDR1 LGHDT, CDR2 YNNKEL (reference sequence). Here the CDR3 reads CASSQGSGEGYTF. DNA for the CDR3: TGTGCCAGCAGCCAGGGCTCAGGGGAGGGCTACACCTTC.

This clone was observed once. The chain employs TRBV18 and TRBJ1-4; tentative D call: TRBD1 (5 bases). V was shortened by 5 bases and J by 8 bases, with 15 bases between the two germline ends. CDR1 KGHSH and CDR2 LQKENI come from the germline V gene. The CDR3 length is 14 residues. The CDR3 reads CASSVAGRREKLFF. CDR3 coding DNA: TGTGCCAGCTCAGTTGCAGGGAGAAGGGAAAAACTGTTTTTT.

This sequence joins TRBV5-1 and TRBJ2-5; D unresolved. Per germline, CDR1 SGHRS and CDR2 YFSETQ. V dropped 4 bases and J dropped 5 bases, with 24 bases sitting between them. The CDR3 contains 17 residues. This CDR3 is CASSPGWPAEIWETQYF. The CDR3 DNA is TGCGCCAGCAGCCCTGGGTGGCCGGCGGAGATTTGGGAGACCCAGTACTTC.

The chain uses TRBV27 and TRBJ1-4; D uncertain. The CDR3 totals 15 residues. V dropped 2 bases and J dropped 0 bases, with 7 bases sitting between them. The germline gives CDR1 MNHEY, CDR2 SMNVEV (reference sequence). The CDR3 nucleotides read TGTGCCAGCAGTTTACTTCAGTCAACTAATGAAAAACTGTTTTTT. Translation: CASSLLQSTNEKLFF.

DNA of the CDR3: TGCGCCAGCAGCTTAATGGGGGGCACCGGGGAGCTGTTTTTT. Translation gives CASSLMGGTGELFF. This chain connects TRBV5-1 to TRBJ2-2, with D possibly matching TRBD2 (6 bases). The CDR3 sequence is 14 residues long. Germline V gene sequence: CDR1 SGHRS, CDR2 YFSETQ. Trimming shortened V by 2 bases and J by 4 bases, and 9 bases separated the two germline ends.

The V gene is TRBV19, the J gene TRBJ1-1, with 11 bases fitting TRBD1. Trimming took 4 bases from V and 1 from J; bases not matched to a gene: 2. The CDR3 covers 15 residues. From germline, CDR1 is LNHDA and CDR2 SQIVND (reference sequence). CDR3 coding DNA: TGTGCCAGTAGTAGGGACAGGGGGAGGAACACTGAAGCTTTCTTT. Translating it yields CASSRDRGRNTEAFF. Together with reference TRBV19 and TRBJ1-1, the CDR3 gives the full variable domain: DGGITQSPKYLFRKEGQNVTLSCEQNLNHDAMYWYRQDPGQGLRLIYYSQIVNDFQKGDIAEGYSVSREKKESFPLTVTSAQKNPTAFYLCASSRDRGRNTEAFFGQGTRLTVV.

The rearrangement links TRBV19 to TRBJ2-7; D tentatively reads TRBD1 or TRBD2 (5 bases each). With 6 bases removed from V and 4 bases from J, the gap between germline ends came to 13 bases. The V gene's germline CDR1 is LNHDA and CDR2 SQIVND (reference sequence). The CDR3 is 13 amino acids. This CDR3 reads CASSKGRIYEQYF. The CDR3 bases are TGTGCCAGTAGCAAGGGACGGATTTACGAGCAGTACTTC. Full variable domain (rest looked up from reference TRBV19 and TRBJ2-7): DGGITQSPKYLFRKEGQNVTLSCEQNLNHDAMYWYRQDPGQGLRLIYYSQIVNDFQKGDIAEGYSVSREKKESFPLTVTSAQKNPTAFYLCASSKGRIYEQYFGPGTRLTVT.

This clone was seen a handful of times. The chain is built from TRBV12-3 or TRBV12-4 and TRBJ1-6; no firm D call. The germline V and J ends were trimmed by 6 bases and 8 bases, with 8 bases remaining between them. The CDR3 is 12 amino acids. CDR3 DNA sequence: TGTGCCAGCAGCCGAGGAGATTCACCCCTCCACTTT. Translating it yields CASSRGDSPLHF.

A few counts support this clone. V gene TRBV5-1 combines with J gene TRBJ1-5, with no clear D. V gave up 2 bases and J gave up 5 bases, with 17 bases separating them. The CDR3 covers 16 residues. Germline V gene sequence: CDR1 SGHRS, CDR2 YFSETQ. The CDR3 region is CASSFILRAFHQPQHF. The CDR3 DNA reads TGCGCCAGCAGCTTTATTCTGCGGGCTTTCCATCAGCCCCAGCATTTT.

V is TRBV3-1 (or the pseudogene TRBV3-2) and J is TRBJ1-5, with unresolved D. V lost 0 bases and J lost 4, with 4 bases in between. Germline V lookup: CDR1 LGHDT, CDR2 YNNKEL (reference sequence). The CDR3 has 13 amino acids. In DNA, the CDR3 is TGTGCCAGCAGCCAAGAGGGAAATCAGCCCCAGCATTTT. It codes for CASSQEGNQPQHF.

The rearrangement uses TRBV24-1 and TRBJ2-2; D call uncertain. The CDR3 spans 13 residues. Trimming took off 1 base at V and 6 bases at J, with 5 bases between the two ends. Germline V gene sequence: CDR1 KGHDR, CDR2 SFDVKD. The DNA for the CDR3 is TGTGCCACCAGTGATTTCAGTCCCGGGGAGCTGTTTTTT. The encoded protein is CATSDFSPGELFF.

V is TRBV19 and J is TRBJ2-1; the match to TRBD2 covers 12 bases. This CDR3 spans 16 amino acids. CDR1 is LNHDA, CDR2 SQIVND, per germline (reference sequence). V was clipped by 6 bases and J by 4 bases; unmatched bases: 7. The CDR3 region has the DNA TGTGCCAGTAGCGGTCGGCTAGCGGGGGGGTACAATGAGCAGTTCTTC. As protein: CASSGRLAGGYNEQFF.

This sequence joins TRBV29-1 and TRBJ2-7; D might be TRBD1 or TRBD2, each matching 5 bases. The CDR3 runs to 12 residues. Germline V gene data show CDR1 as SQVTM and CDR2 as ANQGSEA. The V end lost 4 bases, the J end lost 6 bases, and 13 bases lay between the germline ends. In nucleotides, the CDR3 is TGCAGCGTTGTAGGGTCGGGGCGCGAGCAGTACTTC. Its protein product is CSVVGSGREQYF.

The chain links TRBV15 to TRBJ1-1, with 7 bases aligning to TRBD1. Germline CDR1 reads LNHNV; CDR2 reads YYDKDF (reference sequence). V lost 6 bases, J lost 4 bases, and 8 bases stayed unmatched. CDR3 size: 14 residues. CDR3 in amino acids: CATSKNRGGTEAFF. CDR3 nucleotide sequence: TGTGCCACCAGTAAGAACAGGGGTGGCACTGAAGCTTTCTTT.

This rearrangement joins TRBV6-5 to TRBJ2-7, with TRBD1 matching 8 bases. After removal of 8 bases from V and 6 bases from J, the junction contained 12 bases not matched to a gene. Germline CDR1 and CDR2: MNHEY and SVGAGI. CDR3 length equals 14 residues. CDR3 sequence (DNA): TGTGCCAGCCTGGGAAGGACAGGGAAGTCCGAGCAGTACTTC. Amino acids: CASLGRTGKSEQYF.

The gene calls are TRBV27 and TRBJ1-2; TRBD1 agrees at 7 bases. Germline V gene data show CDR1 as MNHEY and CDR2 as SMNVEV (reference sequence). CDR3 length: 14 residues. V shed 5 bases and J 4 bases; nucleotides not matched to a gene: 7. The CDR3 reads CASSARGQSYGYTF. For the CDR3, the DNA is TGTGCCAGCAGTGCTAGGGGGCAGAGCTATGGCTACACCTTC.